The TCR beta chain under discussion was sequenced for a study of type 1 and type 2 diabetes patients. The PCR template was genomic DNA. Amplification of the beta chain CDR3 used 30 forward and 13 reverse multiplex primers. TCRdb processed the multiplex PCR reads anew with MiXCR; each CDR3 protein has one entry. Of 250,000 or so distinct CDR3 sequences in the sample, roughly 50% are singletons; the top ten hold roughly 13%. This clonotype was picked up one time. This CDR3 is built from 13 residues. Germline V lookup: CDR1 KGHDR, CDR2 SFDVKD. V trimming: 5 bases; J trimming: 9 bases; junction bases outside the gene matches: 5.

The chain joins TRBV24-1 to TRBJ1-1, with TRBD1 matching 10 bases. What was sequenced was peripheral blood mononuclear cells (PBMCs). The TCR originated in a man between 18 and 29 years old with type 2 diabetes. The CDR3 region has the DNA TGTGCCACCAGTGCCTGGACAGGGGGGAAAGCTTTCTTT. It encodes CATSAWTGGKAFF.